These 7 T cell receptor beta chains originate from one sample sequenced in a study of response to subunit inactivated influenza vaccine. Using its own MiXCR run on the RT-PCR reads, TCRdb lists one record per CDR3 protein. Found here are 600,000 to 850,000 distinct CDR3 sequences, about 15% of them singletons; the top ten hold 6.5% to 8%. The sample consisted of PBMCs from blood, taken around 14 days before vaccination. Receptors were obtained from a man between 50 and 59 years old who received an inactivated influenza vaccine.

This clonotype was observed many times. The rearrangement joins TRBV29-1 to TRBJ2-1, with 9 bases lining up with TRBD2. Trimming removed 7 bases from V and 9 bases from J; junction bases left unmatched: 16. This CDR3 comprises 15 residues. From germline, CDR1 is SQVTM and CDR2 ANQGSEA. CDR3 sequence reads: CSAGEPSGAPGEQFF. As DNA, the CDR3 is TGCAGCGCTGGGGAGCCTAGCGGGGCCCCGGGTGAGCAGTTCTTC.

The chain has TRBV4-2 and TRBJ2-3; the D call may be TRBD1 or TRBD2 (5 bases each). CDR3 length: 15 amino acids. CDR1 and CDR2 (germline): LGHNA, YNFKEQ. V lost 1 base, J lost 3 bases, and 11 bases lay in between. CDR3 sequence (DNA): TGTGCCAGCAGCCAAGTGGGACGAGAAACAGATACGCAGTATTTT. It codes for CASSQVGRETDTQYF.

This clonotype was seen more than once but under ten times. The V and J genes are TRBV24-1 and TRBJ1-2; perhaps TRBD1 as D (5 bases). Trimming cost V 5 bases and J 8 bases, with 11 bases left between them. CDR1 and CDR2 from the germline V gene are KGHDR and SFDVKD. The CDR3 runs 12 residues. The DNA for the CDR3 is TGTGCCACCAGTGCGGGGACGGGAGGCTACACCTTC. It specifies CATSAGTGGYTF.

This clonotype was found a few times. The chain combines TRBV12-3 or TRBV12-4 with TRBJ1-2; 8 positions agree with TRBD1. With V trimmed by 1 base and J by 0 bases, 4 bases remained unmatched. This CDR3 region has 16 residues. The CDR3 loop reads CASSLGQGAANYGYTF. CDR3 nucleotide sequence: TGTGCCAGCAGTTTAGGCCAGGGGGCCGCTAACTATGGCTACACCTTC.

The chain couples TRBV11-2 to TRBJ2-1, with TRBD2 identical over 7 bases. CDR1 SGHAT and CDR2 FQNNGV come from the germline V gene. Trimming at V came to 4 bases and at J to 6 bases, leaving 6 bases not matched to a gene. The CDR3 sequence is 14 residues long. CDR3 loop: CASSSWEGRNEQFF. The CDR3 nucleotides are TGTGCCAGCAGCTCTTGGGAGGGGCGCAATGAGCAGTTCTTC.

The V call is TRBV6-2 or TRBV6-3, the J call TRBJ2-7, with 10 bases that match TRBD2. The CDR3 loop spans 14 amino acids. V shed 4 bases and J 7 bases; nucleotides not matched to a gene: 7. Germline-derived CDR1 and CDR2 are MNHEY and SVGEGT. As DNA, the CDR3 is TGTGCCAGCAGTTTCCCGGGACTAGCGAGGGAGCAGTACTTC. It is translated as CASSFPGLAREQYF.

This clonotype appeared a few times. The chain carries TRBV20-1 and TRBJ1-4, with no clear D. There are 15 residues in the CDR3. Germline V gene sequence: CDR1 DFQATT, CDR2 SNEGSKA (reference sequence). V dropped 3 bases and J dropped 4 bases, with 15 bases sitting between them. The CDR3 sequence: CSARPPAPSNEKLFF. Written as DNA, the CDR3 is TGCAGTGCTAGGCCCCCAGCCCCCAGTAATGAAAAACTGTTTTTT.